A single sample is the source of the 32 T cell receptor beta chains below, sequenced in a study of shared clonotypes between healthy human individuals. TCRdb's copy holds only in-frame clones and misses some; the assay was immunoSEQ multiplex PCR. This sample has about 1.1 million clones, with 75% to 85% found just once. Source material: memory CD4+ T cells from PBMCs. The sample's subset: CD45RA-negative fraction. These receptors all come from a man younger than 35 in good health. Some clones in this sample may be carry-over from other donors' samples.

As concerns this clone: This CDR3 is also generated by other DNA sequences in the sample. The gene calls are TRBV28 and TRBJ1-2; tentatively, D is TRBD1 (5 bases). Germline loops: CDR1 MDHEN, CDR2 SYDVKM. The CDR3 sequence is 13 residues long. V was clipped by 3 bases and J by 4 bases, with 9 bases between them. CDR3 in amino acids: CASSFRGGYGYTF. CDR3 coding DNA: TGTGCCAGCAGTTTCCGCGGGGGCTATGGCTACACCTTC.

The chain combines TRBV12-1 with TRBJ2-1; TRBD2, the D gene given by the table, was not confirmed from the DNA. TRBV12-1 is recorded as a pseudogene. This CDR3 has 20 residues. CDR3 residues: CASSFNDRLAGSLFYNEQFF. The CDR3 nucleotides are TGTGCCAGCAGCTTTAATGATCGACTAGCGGGATCTCTTTTCTACAATGAGCAGTTCTTC.

Only a few counts were recorded for this clone. The chain couples TRBV11-3 to TRBJ2-5; 8 positions agree with TRBD2. The V gene end was trimmed by 5 bases and the J gene end by 4 bases; junction bases not matched to a gene: 12. Looked up from germline, CDR1 is SGHNT and CDR2 is YENEEA. The length of the CDR3 is 16 residues. CDR3 amino acids: CASSLPGREATETQYF. Written as DNA, the CDR3 is TGTGCCAGCAGCCTCCCCGGGCGGGAGGCCACAGAGACCCAGTACTTC.

V is TRBV18 and J is TRBJ2-7, with 8 bases fitting TRBD2. Germline trimming cut 10 bases from V and 2 bases from J; bases unmatched to any gene: 7. The CDR3 spans 13 residues. CDR1 is KGHSH and CDR2 is LQKENI in the germline V gene. CDR3 DNA: TGTGCCACGGCAAGCGGGAGCCCCTACGAGCAGTACTTC. Translating it yields CATASGSPYEQYF.

This chain joins TRBV5-1 and TRBJ1-3, with D perhaps matching TRBD1 (6 bases). The CDR3 runs to 14 residues. Germline values: CDR1 SGHRS, CDR2 YFSETQ. The V gene lost 2 bases and the J gene lost 7 bases, with 13 bases spanning the gap. The CDR3, as DNA: TGCGCCAGCAGCTTACAGGGATTCGGTAACACCATATATTTT. Translating gives CASSLQGFGNTIYF. Drawing the rest from reference TRBV5-1 and TRBJ1-3, the complete variable domain is KAGVTQTPRYLIKTRGQQVTLSCSPISGHRSVSWYQQTPGQGLQFLFEYFSETQRNKGNFPGRFSGRQFSNSRSEMNVSTLELGDSALYLCASSLQGFGNTIYFGEGSWLTVV.

Concerning this clone: A single base separates this from a much larger clone, so it may be a read error. Other DNA sequences of this sample code for an identical CDR3. The rearrangement links TRBV9 to TRBJ2-1, with TRBD2 identical over 11 bases. Germline CDR1 reads SGDLS; CDR2 reads YYNGEE. This CDR3 has 15 residues. Trimming at V came to 4 bases and at J to 4 bases, leaving 4 bases not matched to a gene. CDR3 DNA: TGTGCCAGCAGCCCCGGGACTAGCGGTTACAATGAGCAGTTCTTC. Translation gives CASSPGTSGYNEQFF.

The chain couples TRBV10-3 to TRBJ1-1; 7 bases match TRBD1. The V and J ends lost 6 bases and 0 bases, in that order; junction bases with no gene match: 7. The CDR3 runs to 15 residues. CDR1 and CDR2 from the germline V gene are ENHRY and SYGVKD. CDR3 residues: CAIRGDSSLNTEAFF. The DNA of the CDR3 is TGTGCCATCAGGGGGGACAGCAGCTTGAACACTGAAGCTTTCTTT.

This chain joins TRBV5-1 and TRBJ1-1; a weak D match, TRBD1 (5 bases). This CDR3 is 15 amino acids long. Germline V gene lookup returns CDR1 SGHRS and CDR2 YFSETQ. V was cut by 0 bases and J by 4 bases, with 13 bases left in between. CDR3 sequence reads: CASSLGWWQGTEAFF. The CDR3 nucleotides read TGCGCCAGCAGCTTGGGGTGGTGGCAGGGCACTGAAGCTTTCTTT.

V is TRBV11-3 and J is TRBJ2-7; maybe TRBD2 (5 bases). Germline V gene lookup returns CDR1 SGHNT and CDR2 YENEEA. The CDR3 length is 13 residues. Between the trimmed V and J ends, which lost 2 bases and 4 bases, there was a span of 9 bases. The CDR3 nucleotides are TGTGCCAGCAGCTTAAGACCGGGGTACGAGCAGTACTTC. Translation gives CASSLRPGYEQYF.

This chain uses TRBV7-3 with TRBJ2-3; D might be TRBD1 or TRBD2, each matching 5 bases. Germline V lookup: CDR1 SGHTA, CDR2 FQGTGA. This CDR3 comprises 16 residues. Trimming shortened V by 2 bases and J by 2 bases, and 14 bases separated the two germline ends. The CDR3 loop is CASSLFGGGVTDTQYF. CDR3 coding DNA: TGTGCCAGCAGCTTATTTGGTGGGGGTGTCACAGATACGCAGTATTTT.

V usage is TRBV6-5 and J usage is TRBJ2-7; maybe TRBD2 (5 bases). The CDR3 is made up of 16 amino acids. The germline V gene encodes CDR1 MNHEY and CDR2 SVGAGI. V lost 2 bases to trimming and J lost 2 bases, with 16 bases between them. CDR3 sequence (DNA): TGTGCCAGCAGTTACCCGGGCCGGACGGGAACCTACGAGCAGTACTTC. It is translated as CASSYPGRTGTYEQYF.

As to this clone: This clone may be a read error of a much larger clone one base away. The CDR3 here is CASSGTGGTQPQHF. CDR3 nucleotide sequence: TGTGCCAGCAGTGGGACAGGGGGCACTCAGCCCCAGCATTTT. The V and J genes are TRBV2 and TRBJ1-5; 11 nucleotides match TRBD1. Germline values: CDR1 SNHLY, CDR2 FYNNEI. The CDR3 length is 14 residues. V lost 4 bases to trimming and J lost 6 bases; unmatched junction nucleotides: 2. The full variable domain, its missing parts supplied by reference TRBV2 and TRBJ1-5, is EPEVTQTPSHQVTQMGQEVILRCVPISNHLYFYWYRQILGQKVEFLVSFYNNEISEKSEIFDDQFSVERPDGSNFTLKIRSTKLEDSAMYFCASSGTGGTQPQHFGDGTRLSIL.

V gene TRBV7-8 combines with J gene TRBJ2-7; possibly TRBD1 for D (6 bases). This CDR3 is built from 16 residues. Trimming took off 6 bases at V and 4 bases at J, with 22 bases between the two ends. Germline-derived CDR1 and CDR2 are SGHVS and FQNEAQ. This CDR3 is CASSYLGGPAGYEQYF. The CDR3 region has the DNA TGTGCCAGCAGTTACTTAGGGGGACCGGCCGGGTACGAGCAGTACTTC.

This chain joins TRBV29-1 and TRBJ2-1; D possibly corresponds to TRBD2 (5 bases). There are 15 residues in the CDR3. V lost 5 bases and J lost 0, with 14 bases in between. The germline CDR1 and CDR2 sequences are SQVTM and ANQGSEA. DNA of the CDR3: TGCAGCGTTTCACCCTCTACTAGCTCCTACAATGAGCAGTTCTTC. Protein sequence: CSVSPSTSSYNEQFF.

The chain recombines TRBV28 with TRBJ1-1; TRBD1 might be the D (5 bases). Germline V gene sequence: CDR1 MDHEN, CDR2 SYDVKM. V was shortened by 8 bases and J by 6 bases, with 25 bases between the two germline ends. This CDR3 spans 16 amino acids. In DNA, the CDR3 is TGTGCCAGCCCTGACTCCGGGGGACCTTCCCGGGCTGAAGCTTTCTTT. This codes for CASPDSGGPSRAEAFF. Based on the CDR3 plus reference TRBV28 and TRBJ1-1, the full variable domain is DVKVTQSSRYLVKRTGEKVFLECVQDMDHENMFWYRQDPGLGLRLIYFSYDVKMKEKGDIPEGYSVSREKKERFSLILESASTNQTSMYLCASPDSGGPSRAEAFFGQGTRLTVV.

The chain links TRBV2 to TRBJ2-5, with a weak D call TRBD2 (5 bases). CDR1 is SNHLY and CDR2 is FYNNEI in the germline V gene. V was trimmed by 5 bases and J by 1 base, leaving 11 bases between them. The CDR3 runs 14 residues. The DNA of the CDR3 is TGTGCCAGCAGTCTCTTGGGGAGCCAAGAGACCCAGTACTTC. Its translation is CASSLLGSQETQYF.

The chain joins TRBV7-9 to TRBJ2-2; 15 bases are a match to TRBD2. The CDR3 consists of 16 residues. Germline CDR1 and CDR2: SEHNR and FQNEAQ (reference sequence). With 6 bases clipped from V and 7 bases from J, the junction kept 6 bases outside the gene matches. The CDR3 region has the DNA TGTGCCAGCAGACCCGGGACTAGCGGGAGGTACGGGGAGCTGTTTTTT. Encoded protein: CASRPGTSGRYGELFF.

This clone came up a few times. The V call is TRBV7-3, the J call TRBJ1-1, with unresolved D. The CDR3 length is 13 residues. V was shortened by 5 bases and J by 3 bases, with 10 bases between the two germline ends. Germline CDR1 reads SGHTA; CDR2 reads FQGTGA. CDR3 in DNA: TGTGCCAGCAGCGCCACCGGGCACACTGAAGCTTTCTTT. Its translation is CASSATGHTEAFF.

The chain is built from TRBV7-2 and TRBJ2-7; D uncertain. Trimming shortened V by 5 bases and J by 0 bases, and 20 bases separated the two germline ends. The germline V gene has CDR1 SGHTA and CDR2 FQGNSA. This CDR3 region has 17 residues. The CDR3, as DNA: TGTGCCAGCAGCCGGTGGGGTGGCCTGTCCAGCTCCTACGAGCAGTACTTC. Translated, it gives CASSRWGGLSSSYEQYF.

The chain has TRBV10-1 and TRBJ2-3, with D maybe TRBD2 (6 bases). Trimming pared 3 bases from V and 2 bases from J, leaving 15 bases between. The CDR3 runs to 16 residues. Germline CDR1 reads WNHNN; CDR2 reads SYGVQD (reference sequence). The chain's CDR3 is CASSDAGGGITDTQYF. In DNA form, the CDR3 reads TGCGCCAGCAGTGATGCTGGCGGCGGGATCACAGATACGCAGTATTTT.

This sequence joins TRBV30 and TRBJ1-1; the D is unclear. The germline V and J ends were trimmed by 5 bases and 1 base, with 8 bases remaining between them. The length of the CDR3 is 12 residues. Germline V gene data show CDR1 as GTSNPN and CDR2 as SVGIG (reference sequence). CDR3 nucleotides: TGTGCCTGGGCCCTTCCGAACACTGAAGCTTTCTTT. This codes for CAWALPNTEAFF.

V is TRBV4-3 and J is TRBJ1-2; 9 bases fit TRBD1. V gave up 3 bases and J gave up 6 bases; unmatched junction bases: 8. Germline V lookup: CDR1 LGHNA, CDR2 YSLEER. The CDR3 runs 15 residues. Written as DNA, the CDR3 is TGCGCCAGCAGCCAGCCGGGACAGGGAATCAATGGCTACACCTTC. Its protein is CASSQPGQGINGYTF.

V usage is TRBV6-6 and J usage is TRBJ1-5; D is ambiguous. Germline assignment: CDR1 MNHNY and CDR2 SVGAGI (reference sequence). Trimming removed 7 bases from V and 0 bases from J, with 13 bases in between. This CDR3 is 15 amino acids long. The CDR3 nucleotides read TGTGCCAGCACCCAGGACGGAAATAGCAATCAGCCCCAGCATTTT. Protein: CASTQDGNSNQPQHF.

The V gene is TRBV28, the J gene TRBJ2-7; maybe TRBD1 (6 bases). The ends were cut back, 4 bases at V and 3 bases at J, with 19 bases in the middle. Germline loops: CDR1 MDHEN, CDR2 SYDVKM. This CDR3 contains 16 residues. The CDR3 DNA reads as TGTGCCAGCAGTTCTCCTGGGACCAGGGGCCTCTACGAGCAGTACTTC. Amino acids: CASSSPGTRGLYEQYF. Filled out from reference TRBV28 and TRBJ2-7, the complete variable domain reads DVKVTQSSRYLVKRTGEKVFLECVQDMDHENMFWYRQDPGLGLRLIYFSYDVKMKEKGDIPEGYSVSREKKERFSLILESASTNQTSMYLCASSSPGTRGLYEQYFGPGTRLTVT.

This clone has a single count. The chain links TRBV27 to TRBJ1-1; TRBD1 might be the D (5 bases). Germline V gives CDR1 MNHEY, CDR2 SMNVEV (reference sequence). The CDR3 is 12 amino acids. Trimming shortened V by 3 bases and J by 8 bases, and 10 bases separated the two germline ends. The CDR3, as DNA: TGTGCCAGCAGTTTGGGGGGGGGAGAAGCTTTCTTT. As protein: CASSLGGGEAFF.

The V call is TRBV5-1, the J call TRBJ2-3; TRBD1 matches at 7 bases. The germline V gene has CDR1 SGHRS and CDR2 YFSETQ. Trimming took 7 bases from V and 1 from J; bases not matched to a gene: 9. The CDR3 extends over 15 amino acids. The CDR3 protein is CASHRGRGGTDTQYF. In nucleotides, the CDR3 is TGCGCCAGCCACAGGGGCCGGGGTGGCACAGATACGCAGTATTTT. The full variable domain, its missing parts supplied by reference TRBV5-1 and TRBJ2-3, is KAGVTQTPRYLIKTRGQQVTLSCSPISGHRSVSWYQQTPGQGLQFLFEYFSETQRNKGNFPGRFSGRQFSNSRSEMNVSTLELGDSALYLCASHRGRGGTDTQYFGPGTRLTVL.

The rearrangement joins TRBV2 to TRBJ2-7, with 9 positions matching TRBD1. The CDR3 contains 13 residues. From germline, CDR1 is SNHLY and CDR2 FYNNEI. Trimming took 6 bases from V and 5 from J; bases not matched to a gene: 5. The CDR3 DNA is TGTGCCAGCAGAACTACAGGGGGCGACGAGCAGTACTTC. Its protein product is CASRTTGGDEQYF.

This chain uses TRBV5-1 with TRBJ1-4, with 7 nucleotides matching TRBD1. CDR1 is SGHRS, CDR2 YFSETQ, per germline. The CDR3 sequence is 15 residues long. J gave up 2 bases and V 0 bases, and 1 base lay outside the gene matches. This CDR3 is CASSLETGTNEKLFF. The CDR3 DNA reads TGCGCCAGCAGCTTGGAGACAGGGACTAATGAAAAACTGTTTTTT. The full variable domain, completed using reference TRBV5-1 and TRBJ1-4, is KAGVTQTPRYLIKTRGQQVTLSCSPISGHRSVSWYQQTPGQGLQFLFEYFSETQRNKGNFPGRFSGRQFSNSRSEMNVSTLELGDSALYLCASSLETGTNEKLFFGSGTQLSVL.

CDR3 sequence: CASSHAGTSGRIYEQYF. The CDR3 DNA reads as TGTGCCAGCAGCCATGCGGGGACTAGCGGGAGAATCTACGAGCAGTACTTC. V usage is TRBV4-2 and J usage is TRBJ2-7; 14 nucleotides line up with TRBD2. V dropped 3 bases and J dropped 3; count of bases not matched to a gene: 7. Germline V gives CDR1 LGHNA, CDR2 YNFKEQ. The CDR3 totals 17 residues.

J is TRBJ2-1 and V is TRBV11-1; 8 positions agree with TRBD2. J was trimmed by 5 bases and V by 5 bases; bases with no gene match: 11. Germline CDR1 reads SGHAT; CDR2 reads FQDESV (reference sequence). The CDR3 spans 16 residues. CDR3 amino acids: CASSRIGGLVHNEQFF. As DNA, the CDR3 is TGTGCCAGCAGCCGAATCGGGGGACTAGTACACAATGAGCAGTTCTTC.

The chain joins TRBV5-4 to TRBJ2-3; D call uncertain. Germline values: CDR1 SGHNT, CDR2 YYREEE (reference sequence). The V end was cut by 4 bases, the J end by 0 bases, with 6 bases between. CDR3 length equals 13 residues. The CDR3 spells CASSPSSTDTQYF. The CDR3 bases are TGTGCCAGCAGCCCTTCTAGCACAGATACGCAGTATTTT.

This clone was detected only a few times. The CDR3 is CASSLIAGGLETQYF. Here the CDR3 DNA reads TGTGCCAGCAGCTTAATAGCGGGAGGGTTAGAGACCCAGTACTTC. The V and J genes are TRBV7-3 and TRBJ2-5; 11 bases are a match to TRBD2. Germline lookup yields CDR1 SGHTA and CDR2 FQGTGA. The CDR3 length is 15 residues. With 1 base clipped from V and 4 bases from J, the junction kept 2 bases outside the gene matches.